The rows below give T cell receptor beta chains drawn from one sample of a study of shared clonotypes between healthy human individuals. Data came from immunoSEQ multiplex PCR; TCRdb stores just in-frame clones and leaves some out. The data hold hundreds of thousands of clones, with 60% to 80% observed a single time. The sequenced sample consisted of memory CD4+ T cells sorted from blood. The receptors come from a woman aged 25 to 39 in good health. Each CDR3 is given with its conserved first and last residue. Fields, in order: CDR3 protein, CDR3 DNA, D gene, J gene, V gene, CDR3 length, clone size. D genes are given only for firm matches. The size field is filled for only some rows; it gives once, few, many or a size class.

CAWSPSRGYNEQFF TGTGCCTGGAGTCCCTCCCGGGGCTACAATGAGCAGTTCTTC - TRBJ2-1 TRBV30 14 -
CASSPGQGARGGYTF TGTGCCAGCAGTCCCGGACAGGGGGCGCGTGGTGGCTACACCTTC TRBD1 TRBJ1-2 TRBV27 15 -
CSVDLQDRGEKLFF TGCAGCGTTGACTTGCAGGACAGGGGTGAAAAACTGTTTTTT TRBD1 TRBJ1-4 TRBV29-1 14 -
CASSLGSIGLSEAFF TGCGCCAGCAGCTTGGGATCAATCGGGTTATCTGAAGCTTTCTTT - TRBJ1-1 TRBV5-1 15 -
CAWSVGGTGELFF TGTGCCTGGAGTGTTGGGGGCACCGGGGAGCTGTTTTTT - TRBJ2-2 TRBV30 13 -
CAISEGATGSNQPQHF TGTGCCATCAGTGAGGGAGCTACAGGGAGCAATCAGCCCCAGCATTTT - TRBJ1-5 TRBV10-3 16 few
CASSYGQGINEKLFF TGTGCCAGCAGCTACGGACAGGGGATTAATGAAAAACTGTTTTTT TRBD1 TRBJ1-4 TRBV5-4 15 once
CASRPGGETQYF TGTGCCAGCAGACCAGGGGGCGAGACCCAGTACTTC TRBD1 TRBJ2-5 TRBV28 12 -
CASSQDTVYGYTF TGCGCCAGCAGCCAAGATACCGTCTATGGCTACACCTTC - TRBJ1-2 TRBV4-1 13 -
CASSSGTSGTQETQYF TGTGCCAGCAGTTCAGGGACTAGCGGGACCCAAGAGACCCAGTACTTC TRBD2 TRBJ2-5 TRBV6-5 16 -
CAISSQAPQETQYF TGTGCCATCAGTAGTCAGGCGCCCCAAGAGACCCAGTACTTC - TRBJ2-5 TRBV10-3 14 -
CASSSPGRYEQYF TGTGCCAGCAGCTCCCCGGGACGGTACGAGCAGTACTTC - TRBJ2-7 TRBV7-2 13 -
CASSAAGANTGELFF TGTGCCAGCAGCGCAGCGGGAGCGAACACCGGGGAGCTGTTTTTT TRBD2 TRBJ2-2 TRBV9 15 -
CASSEGPGVYEQYF TGTGCCAGCAGTGAAGGTCCGGGGGTCTACGAGCAGTACTTC - TRBJ2-7 TRBV6-1 14 -
CASSPIIAGGKRTQYF TGTGCCAGCAGTCCCATTATAGCGGGAGGGAAGAGAACCCAGTACTTC TRBD2 TRBJ2-5 TRBV28 16 -
CASSQELLVYGYTF TGCGCCAGCAGCCAGGAACTTCTTGTCTATGGCTACACCTTC - TRBJ1-2 TRBV4-1 14 -
CASSETGFGNTEAFF TGTGCCAGCAGTGAAACTGGGTTTGGGAACACTGAAGCTTTCTTT - TRBJ1-1 TRBV2 15 -
CASRGQDYQEAQYF TGTGCCAGCAGGGGACAGGATTACCAAGAGGCCCAGTACTTC TRBD1 TRBJ2-5 TRBV6-6 14 -
CASSPQYIDTIYF TGTGCCAGCAGTCCTCAGTATATCGACACCATATATTTT - TRBJ1-3 TRBV28 13 -
CASSLDMAAEQYF TGTGCCAGCAGTTTGGACATGGCCGCCGAGCAGTACTTC - TRBJ2-7 TRBV28 13 -
CASSESSGVTRETQYF TGCGCCAGCAGTGAGTCAAGTGGGGTTACCAGAGAGACCCAGTACTTC - TRBJ2-5 TRBV10-1 16 -
CASSRWTSGSETQYF TGTGCCAGCAGCCGATGGACTAGCGGGAGTGAGACCCAGTACTTC TRBD2 TRBJ2-5 TRBV6-5 15 once
CASSLVTGRGGYTF TGTGCCAGCAGCTTGGTGACGGGGAGGGGTGGCTACACCTTC - TRBJ1-2 TRBV5-8 14 few
CASSSPAETGVGEQYF TGTGCCAGCAGTTCACCCGCCGAGACAGGGGTGGGGGAGCAGTACTTC TRBD1 TRBJ2-7 TRBV28 16 once
CASSRYAERNQPQHF TGTGCCAGCTCACGGTACGCAGAGAGAAATCAGCCCCAGCATTTT - TRBJ1-5 TRBV18 15 -
CASRGTGTYNEQFF TGTGCCAGCAGGGGGACAGGGACGTACAATGAGCAGTTCTTC TRBD1 TRBJ2-1 TRBV6-5 14 -
CASGRRSTDTQYF TGTGCCAGCGGGAGACGGAGTACAGATACGCAGTATTTT - TRBJ2-3 TRBV27 13 -
CSVVPQGDQPQHF TGCAGCGTTGTCCCACAGGGAGATCAGCCCCAGCATTTT - TRBJ1-5 TRBV29-1 13 -
CASSLDYSGTGELFF TGTGCCAGCAGCTTAGATTATTCAGGCACCGGGGAGCTGTTTTTT - TRBJ2-2 TRBV7-9 15 -
CASSRDSRVDSGNTIYF TGTGCCAGCAGCAGGGACAGCCGAGTTGACTCTGGAAACACCATATATTTT TRBD1 TRBJ1-3 TRBV4-2 17 -